The T cell receptor (beta chain) described here comes from a study of T cells in Graves' hyperthyroidism and ophthalmopathy. Germline V gene sequence: CDR1 MNHEY, CDR2 SVGEGT. Trimming cost V 4 bases and J 1 base; bases outside gene matches: 6. The CDR3 loop spans 17 amino acids. RNA transcripts gave rise to amplified TCR beta CDR3 regions. TCR CDR3 underwent first-round RT-PCR with the HTBI primer set. Each CDR3 protein gets one entry after TCRdb re-called the multiplex PCR reads with MiXCR. The table has around 690,000 distinct CDR3 sequences, roughly 20% seen once; the top ten hold approximately 30%.

This clonotype was obtained from a man aged 30 to 39 with Graves' ophthalmopathy. Material: blood. V and J are TRBV6-2 or TRBV6-3 and TRBJ2-2; 10 bases line up with TRBD2. The CDR3 DNA reads TGTGCCAGCAGTTCCCGTCGGACTAGCGGGAACACCGGGGAGCTGTTTTTT. It yields the protein CASSSRRTSGNTGELFF.